The source of this TCR beta chain is a study of blood T cell repertoires in COVID-19. Looking at the study overall: COVID-19 samples collected from the United States, Italy and Spain covered acute and convalescent phases. In each case, the material was cDNA or gDNA derived from T cells, B-cell-depleted T cells, or PBMCs.

Per the original data handling: Amplification from reference gene primers served as the basis for estimated nucleated cell counts. TCRdb's table, derived via immunoSEQ multiplex PCR, lists solely in-frame clones and lacks some. V, J and clone size derive from that table, while D and trimming were established from the DNA sequence. The sample has under 40,000 clones, roughly 91% seen once. Per the germline V gene, CDR1 is MNHEY and CDR2 is SVGEGT. This CDR3 has 12 amino acids. With 0 bases removed from V and 12 bases from J, the gap between germline ends came to 6 bases. The V gene is TRBV6-2 or TRBV6-3, the J gene TRBJ1-6; D is unresolved. The clonotype comes from a man aged 60-69 years with active COVID-19. The sequenced sample consisted of peripheral blood. The CDR3 nucleotides read TGTGCCAGCAGTTACTCGAGTGGACCCCTCCACTTT. Translating gives CASSYSSGPLHF.